These 32 T cell receptor beta chains came from one sample sequenced in a study of OX40 agonist ivuxolimab in advanced cancers. Data came from immunoSEQ multiplex PCR; TCRdb stores just in-frame clones and leaves some out. The sample yields tens of thousands of clones, 85% to 95% seen once. Sequencing was performed on CD4+ or CD8+ T cells sorted from blood, taken in a trial of the OX40 agonist ivuxolimab. These receptor sequences come from an adult with an advanced solid tumor such as melanoma, head and neck, liver or kidney cancer.

The V and J genes are TRBV4-1 and TRBJ2-2; the D is unclear. This CDR3 contains 13 residues. Germline V gene lookup returns CDR1 MGHRA and CDR2 YSYEKL. The ends were cut back, 2 bases at V and 5 bases at J, with 6 bases in the middle. The CDR3 nucleotides are TGCGCCAGCAGCCAAATCCGAACCGGGGAGCTGTTTTTT. Amino acid sequence: CASSQIRTGELFF.

This chain links TRBV4-1 with TRBJ1-1; the D is unclear. Germline loops: CDR1 MGHRA, CDR2 YSYEKL. Trimming stripped 3 bases from V and 1 base from J, with 9 bases between. This CDR3 has 14 amino acids. As DNA, the CDR3 is TGCGCCAGCAGCCATTCAGCCCAGAACACTGAAGCTTTCTTT. Its translation: CASSHSAQNTEAFF.

This chain joins TRBV5-6 and TRBJ2-7; 7 nucleotides match TRBD1. The germline V gene has CDR1 SGHDT and CDR2 YYEEEE. J lost 3 bases, V lost 0 bases, and 6 bases had no gene match. The CDR3 runs 15 residues. CDR3 loop: CASSLGWTGGYEQYF. Written as DNA, the CDR3 is TGTGCCAGCAGCTTGGGGTGGACAGGAGGCTACGAGCAGTACTTC.

The genes are TRBV15 and TRBJ1-2, with D perhaps TRBD1 (5 bases). V lost 6 bases and J 4 bases, leaving 12 bases between the germline ends. This CDR3 contains 13 residues. In germline, CDR1 is LNHNV, CDR2 YYDKDF (reference sequence). The CDR3 nucleotides are TGTGCCACCAGTTCGGGGCGGCCCTATGGCTACACCTTC. Its translation is CATSSGRPYGYTF.

This chain uses TRBV19 with TRBJ1-5, with D unresolved. Trimming pared 1 base from V and 6 bases from J, leaving 7 bases between. CDR1 is LNHDA, CDR2 SQIVND, per germline (reference sequence). CDR3 size: 13 residues. The CDR3 region has the DNA TGTGCCAGTAGTATAGGGACGGCTCAGCCCCAGCATTTT. Translating it yields CASSIGTAQPQHF.

The rearrangement links TRBV7-9 to TRBJ1-1, with a weak D call TRBD1 (5 bases). The germline V gene has CDR1 SEHNR and CDR2 FQNEAQ (reference sequence). This CDR3 region has 14 residues. Trimming removed 3 bases from V and 1 base from J, with 9 bases in between. The CDR3 is CASSLETENTEAFF. CDR3 nucleotide sequence: TGTGCCAGCAGCTTGGAGACAGAGAACACTGAAGCTTTCTTT.

This chain uses TRBV27 with TRBJ2-1; possible D gene TRBD2, 6 bases. Germline lookup yields CDR1 MNHEY and CDR2 SMNVEV (reference sequence). This CDR3 comprises 14 residues. Trimming cost V 11 bases and J 4 bases, with 18 bases left between them. The chain's CDR3 is CAAGAISGYNEQFF. The CDR3 bases are TGTGCCGCCGGGGCGATTAGCGGTTACAATGAGCAGTTCTTC.

As DNA, the CDR3 is TGTGCCAGCAGCCCCCCCGGGGGGAGCTCCTACAATGAGCAGTTCTTC. As protein: CASSPPGGSSYNEQFF. The gene calls are TRBV5-6 and TRBJ2-1; 7 bases are shared with TRBD2. There are 16 residues in the CDR3. The V and J ends lost 4 bases and 0 bases, in that order; junction bases with no gene match: 7. Per the germline V gene, CDR1 is SGHDT and CDR2 is YYEEEE.

J is TRBJ2-1 and V is TRBV30; D possibly corresponds to TRBD2 (8 bases). This CDR3 region has 16 residues. V was pared by 5 bases and J by 7 bases, with 24 bases between. CDR1 and CDR2 (germline): GTSNPN, SVGIG (reference sequence). Written as DNA, the CDR3 is TGTGCCTGGTCCGAGGGGGCTAGCGGGCTGATTAATGAGCAGTTCTTC. As protein: CAWSEGASGLINEQFF.

The chain joins TRBV5-4 to TRBJ1-2, with a tentative D call TRBD1 (6 bases). The CDR3 length is 13 residues. Trimming took 5 bases from V and 4 from J, leaving 12 bases between them. CDR1 and CDR2 (germline): SGHNT, YYREEE (reference sequence). As DNA, the CDR3 is TGTGCCAGCAGGCCAGGGGACCGCTATGGCTACACCTTC. Amino acid sequence: CASRPGDRYGYTF. The complete variable domain, with remaining parts taken from reference TRBV5-4 and TRBJ1-2, reads ETGVTQSPTHLIKTRGQQVTLRCSSQSGHNTVSWYQQALGQGPQFIFQYYREEENGRGNFPPRFSGLQFPNYSSELNVNALELDDSALYLCASRPGDRYGYTFGSGTRLTVV.

This chain connects TRBV4-1 to TRBJ2-3, with D unclear. CDR3 size: 14 residues. V was cut by 1 base and J by 6 bases, with 11 bases left in between. Germline values: CDR1 MGHRA, CDR2 YSYEKL. The CDR3 here is CASSQAGLLDTQYF. DNA of the CDR3: TGCGCCAGCAGCCAAGCGGGTTTGCTGGATACGCAGTATTTT.

The V call is TRBV21-1, the J call TRBJ2-1; no check of the table's D call, TRBD2, against the DNA was made. TRBV21-1 is termed a pseudogene. This CDR3 region has 16 residues. CDR3 in DNA: TGTGCCAATTGGGGGGAGGGCTGGAGCTCCTACAATGAGCAGTTCTTC. It encodes CANWGEGWSSYNEQFF.

V usage is TRBV7-9 and J usage is TRBJ2-3; D is tentatively TRBD1 or TRBD2 (5 bases each). The V end was cut by 10 bases, the J end by 6 bases, with 26 bases between. The CDR3 is 16 residues long. Germline V gene lookup returns CDR1 SEHNR and CDR2 FQNEAQ (reference sequence). CDR3 loop: CATSGTDTLSRDTQYF. Here the CDR3 DNA reads TGTGCCACGTCGGGGACCGACACCTTATCGAGGGATACGCAGTATTTT.

The chain couples TRBV28 to TRBJ2-3; D may be TRBD1 (6 bases). The CDR3 consists of 15 residues. Between the trimmed V and J ends, which lost 4 bases and 3 bases, there was a span of 14 bases. Germline-derived CDR1 and CDR2 are MDHEN and SYDVKM. Here the CDR3 reads CASSSNREKTDTQYF. CDR3 nucleotide sequence: TGTGCCAGCAGTTCGAACAGGGAAAAGACAGATACGCAGTATTTT.

This chain connects TRBV28 to TRBJ2-7, with 11 positions matching TRBD2. The germline V gene encodes CDR1 MDHEN and CDR2 SYDVKM. This CDR3 has 15 amino acids. J was trimmed by 1 base and V by 6 bases; bases with no gene match: 5. CDR3 nucleotide sequence: TGTGCCAGCAGGCTTACTAGCGGGAGATCCTACGAGCAGTACTTC. Protein product: CASRLTSGRSYEQYF.

Turning to this clone: Different DNA sequences within this sample yield the same CDR3. The chain has TRBV9 and TRBJ2-1, with D hard to call. CDR1 SGDLS and CDR2 YYNGEE come from the germline V gene. The V gene lost 0 bases and the J gene lost 3 bases, with 7 bases spanning the gap. This CDR3 is 14 amino acids long. The CDR3 here is CASSVVGSYNEQFF. CDR3 nucleotides: TGTGCCAGCAGCGTAGTGGGCAGCTACAATGAGCAGTTCTTC.

The chain is built from TRBV27 and TRBJ2-3, with a tentative D call TRBD2 (6 bases). CDR1 and CDR2 (germline): MNHEY, SMNVEV (reference sequence). CDR3 size: 15 residues. Deletions cut 11 bases from V and 3 bases from J, with 21 bases between. CDR3 sequence reads: CASQYQLGRTDTQYF. The CDR3 coding sequence is TGTGCCTCCCAGTACCAGTTGGGGAGGACAGATACGCAGTATTTT.

The chain links TRBV7-2 to TRBJ1-4; D perhaps matches TRBD1 (6 bases). The CDR3 is 18 residues long. Trimming pared 5 bases from V and 4 bases from J, leaving 23 bases between. Germline loops: CDR1 SGHTA, CDR2 FQGNSA. The CDR3 nucleotides are TGTGCCAGCAGCGAGAAACCTCGGAGACAGGACCTTAATGAAAAACTGTTTTTT. Amino acids: CASSEKPRRQDLNEKLFF.

This chain connects TRBV28 to TRBJ2-1; 9 bases match TRBD2. The ends lost 3 bases at V and 8 bases at J; junction bases unmatched: 11. This CDR3 region has 16 residues. Germline V lookup: CDR1 MDHEN, CDR2 SYDVKM. Here the CDR3 DNA reads TGTGCCAGCAGTTTGAGTCCGGCGGGAGGGACCTATGAGCAGTTCTTC. This sequence encodes CASSLSPAGGTYEQFF.

This sequence joins TRBV27 and TRBJ2-7; weak D call: TRBD1 (5 bases). Per germline, CDR1 MNHEY and CDR2 SMNVEV (reference sequence). The CDR3 covers 13 residues. V lost 2 bases and J 9 bases, leaving 14 bases between the germline ends. The CDR3 loop reads CASSLNGQGRQYF. In DNA form, the CDR3 reads TGTGCCAGCAGTTTAAACGGGCAGGGCCGGCAGTACTTC.

This chain uses TRBV10-3 with TRBJ2-7; a possible D gene is TRBD1 (5 bases). The CDR3 extends over 12 amino acids. The ends were cut back, 5 bases at V and 3 bases at J, with 8 bases in the middle. CDR1 and CDR2 from the germline V gene are ENHRY and SYGVKD. This CDR3 reads CAISLGDYEQYF. In DNA form, the CDR3 reads TGTGCCATCAGTCTAGGGGACTACGAGCAGTACTTC.

Here the CDR3 reads CASSVEGGTSGTDTQYF. CDR3 DNA: TGTGCCAGCAGCGTAGAAGGCGGGACTAGCGGAACAGATACGCAGTATTTT. This chain joins TRBV9 and TRBJ2-3; 11 nucleotides match TRBD2. This CDR3 is 17 amino acids long. Germline values: CDR1 SGDLS, CDR2 YYNGEE. V shed 0 bases and J 3 bases; nucleotides not matched to a gene: 6.

The rearrangement links TRBV5-1 to TRBJ2-1; 8 nucleotides match TRBD2. The CDR3 length is 15 residues. Looked up from germline, CDR1 is SGHRS and CDR2 is YFSETQ. With 1 base clipped from V and 0 bases from J, the junction kept 0 bases outside the gene matches. The CDR3 DNA reads as TGCGCCAGCAGCTTGAGCGGGAGCTCCTACAATGAGCAGTTCTTC. Protein product: CASSLSGSSYNEQFF.

This chain uses TRBV28 with TRBJ1-2, with TRBD1 matching over 10 bases. Germline CDR1 and CDR2: MDHEN and SYDVKM. The trim removed 6 bases at V and 4 bases at J, leaving 5 bases unmatched. This CDR3 spans 14 amino acids. The CDR3 here is CASSRDRGTYGYTF. CDR3 bases: TGTGCCAGCAGCAGGGACAGGGGAACCTATGGCTACACCTTC.

This clone has just a few counts. The genes are TRBV19 and TRBJ2-1; 8 nucleotides match TRBD2. Germline V gene data show CDR1 as LNHDA and CDR2 as SQIVND (reference sequence). This CDR3 is built from 16 residues. The V segment lost 7 bases and the J segment 1 base; nucleotides outside the gene matches: 9. The CDR3 spells CASNPHERGSYNEQFF. The CDR3 DNA reads as TGTGCCAGTAACCCACATGAGCGGGGGTCCTACAATGAGCAGTTCTTC.

The chain employs TRBV7-6 and TRBJ2-2; no clear D gene. There are 13 residues in the CDR3. Trimming removed 5 bases at V and 6 bases at J, with 10 bases between. Germline loops: CDR1 SGHVS, CDR2 FNYEAQ. In DNA form, the CDR3 reads TGTGCCAGCAGCCTTATAGAGTCCGGGGAGCTGTTTTTT. Its translation is CASSLIESGELFF.

The rearrangement links TRBV7-8 to TRBJ1-2; TRBD1 matches at 9 bases. This CDR3 contains 15 residues. The J segment lost 4 bases and the V segment lost 2 bases, leaving 5 bases of the junction unmatched. In germline, CDR1 is SGHVS, CDR2 FQNEAQ. The CDR3 is CASSLLDRGSYGYTF. For the CDR3, the DNA is TGTGCCAGCAGCTTACTAGACAGGGGGTCCTATGGCTACACCTTC. The whole variable domain, remainder taken from reference TRBV7-8 and TRBJ1-2, is GAGVSQSPRYKVAKRGQDVALRCDPISGHVSLFWYQQALGQGPEFLTYFQNEAQLDKSGLPSDRFFAERPEGSVSTLKIQRTQQEDSAVYLCASSLLDRGSYGYTFGSGTRLTVV.

The chain links TRBV5-6 to TRBJ2-1, with D tentatively TRBD2 (6 bases). The length of the CDR3 is 18 residues. V was clipped by 0 bases and J by 0 bases, with 16 bases between them. Germline-derived CDR1 and CDR2 are SGHDT and YYEEEE. The CDR3 nucleotides read TGTGCCAGCAGCTTGGCGGTAGGAGCGGGCCTCTCCTACAATGAGCAGTTCTTC. This translates into CASSLAVGAGLSYNEQFF.

The rearrangement uses TRBV10-3 and TRBJ1-2; D unclear. The V gene lost 2 bases and the J gene lost 4 bases, with 14 bases spanning the gap. Germline V gives CDR1 ENHRY, CDR2 SYGVKD. CDR3 length: 15 residues. CDR3 coding DNA: TGTGCCATCAGTGAGGAGGGTAGACCGACCTATGGCTACACCTTC. Translated, it gives CAISEEGRPTYGYTF.

This chain uses TRBV28 with TRBJ2-7; TRBD1 matches at 9 bases. This CDR3 has 14 residues. J gave up 5 bases and V 7 bases, and 9 bases lay outside the gene matches. Germline V CDR1 and CDR2: MDHEN, SYDVKM. Here the CDR3 DNA reads TGTGCCAGCACCGTACCCGGGACAGGGAACGAGCAGTACTTC. This codes for CASTVPGTGNEQYF.

This chain joins TRBV7-9 and TRBJ2-7; D gene unclear. Trimming cost V 4 bases and J 2 bases, with 6 bases left between them. The CDR3 loop spans 12 amino acids. CDR1 is SEHNR and CDR2 is FQNEAQ in the germline V gene (reference sequence). The DNA of the CDR3 is TGTGCCAGCAGCTCAGTCCCCTACGAGCAGTACTTC. Its translation: CASSSVPYEQYF.

The chain joins TRBV28 to TRBJ1-5, with D tentatively TRBD1 (6 bases). The CDR3 spans 15 residues. V was pared by 6 bases and J by 4 bases, with 16 bases between. From germline, CDR1 is MDHEN and CDR2 SYDVKM. The CDR3: CASSQRGGPNQPQHF. CDR3 DNA: TGTGCCAGCAGCCAACGGGGGGGGCCTAATCAGCCCCAGCATTTT. Full variable domain (rest looked up from reference TRBV28 and TRBJ1-5): DVKVTQSSRYLVKRTGEKVFLECVQDMDHENMFWYRQDPGLGLRLIYFSYDVKMKEKGDIPEGYSVSREKKERFSLILESASTNQTSMYLCASSQRGGPNQPQHFGDGTRLSIL.